The present T cell receptor beta chain was sequenced within a study of cytomegalovirus exposure and HLA in healthy donors. Study-level results: Exclusion applied to some V segments, including TRBV6-2 and TRBV6-3, as they were indistinguishable.

This CDR3 comprises 18 residues. Losses at the gene ends were 4 bases for V and 4 bases for J; bases not matched to a gene: 18. The V gene's germline CDR1 is LNHDA and CDR2 SQIVND (reference sequence). Both 60 Vbeta primers and 13 Jbeta primers went into the PCR. Repertoires were generated with immunoSEQ multiplex PCR, while TCRdb's copy carries only in-frame clones and drops some. The top ten clones hold about 6.5% of a sample with around 150,000 clones, around 80% of them seen once. Donors likely had unrecorded immune exposures despite being nominally healthy when sampled. A remark on this clone: Antigen unknown.

The receptor was derived from a man aged 40-49 years in good health and CMV-seropositive. The gene calls are TRBV19 and TRBJ2-5; 7 bases match TRBD2. Specimen: PBMCs. The CDR3 DNA is TGTGCCAGTAGTAGTCATAGGGCGGCGGGAGTAAAGGCAGAGACCCAGTACTTC. It translates to CASSSHRAAGVKAETQYF. The full variable domain, completed using reference TRBV19 and TRBJ2-5, is DGGITQSPKYLFRKEGQNVTLSCEQNLNHDAMYWYRQDPGQGLRLIYYSQIVNDFQKGDIAEGYSVSREKKESFPLTVTSAQKNPTAFYLCASSSHRAAGVKAETQYFGPGTRLLVL.